This T cell receptor beta chain was observed in a study of identical twins. Study results and caveats: Invariant MAIT and iNKT cells could partly confound zero-insertion analyses. Carriage of fewer insertions was seen in abundant cord blood beta clonotypes, whereas memory repertoires showed none.

Concerning this clonotype: Its antigen is not known.

TCRdb reprocessed the 5' RACE reads via MiXCR and lists one record per CDR3 protein. The data contain nearly 900,000 distinct CDR3 sequences, around 12% of them singletons. V lost 5 bases and J 0 bases, leaving 14 bases between the germline ends. Germline lookup yields CDR1 SGHTA and CDR2 FQGNSA. The CDR3 has 15 amino acids. In addition, the sample was reused for a study of yellow fever vaccine responses in identical twins. That source adds: On the reported evidence, twins' vaccine T cell responses seemed partly convergent and partly personalized.

This rearrangement joins TRBV7-2 to TRBJ2-7; a weak D match, TRBD1 (5 bases). The sequence was collected from a woman under 30 in good health. Sample: PBMCs. CDR3: CASSAGWGSSYEQYF. The CDR3 bases are TGTGCCAGCAGCGCCGGTTGGGGCAGCTCCTACGAGCAGTACTTC.